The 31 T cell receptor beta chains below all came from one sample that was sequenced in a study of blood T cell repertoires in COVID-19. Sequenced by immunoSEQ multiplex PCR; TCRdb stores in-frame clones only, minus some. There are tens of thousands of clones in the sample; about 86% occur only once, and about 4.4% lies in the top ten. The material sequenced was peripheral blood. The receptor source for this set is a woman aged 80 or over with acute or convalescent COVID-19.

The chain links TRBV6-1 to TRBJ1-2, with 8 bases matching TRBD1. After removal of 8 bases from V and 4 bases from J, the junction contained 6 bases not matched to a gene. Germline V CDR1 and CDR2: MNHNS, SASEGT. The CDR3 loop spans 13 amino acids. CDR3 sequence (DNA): TGTGCCAGCGCAGCGGACAGGGCCTATGGCTACACCTTC. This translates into CASAADRAYGYTF.

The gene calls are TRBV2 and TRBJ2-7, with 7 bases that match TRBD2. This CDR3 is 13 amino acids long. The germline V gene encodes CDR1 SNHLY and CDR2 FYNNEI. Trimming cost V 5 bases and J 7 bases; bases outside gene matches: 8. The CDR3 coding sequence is TGTGCCAGCAGTTCCGCCGGGGGGTGGGAGCAGTACTTC. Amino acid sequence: CASSSAGGWEQYF.

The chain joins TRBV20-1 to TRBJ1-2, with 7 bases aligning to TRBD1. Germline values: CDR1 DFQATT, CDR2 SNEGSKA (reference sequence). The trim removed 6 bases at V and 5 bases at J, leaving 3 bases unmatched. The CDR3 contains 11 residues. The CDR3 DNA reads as TGCAGTGCGACAGGGTCGTATGGCTACACCTTC. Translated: CSATGSYGYTF.

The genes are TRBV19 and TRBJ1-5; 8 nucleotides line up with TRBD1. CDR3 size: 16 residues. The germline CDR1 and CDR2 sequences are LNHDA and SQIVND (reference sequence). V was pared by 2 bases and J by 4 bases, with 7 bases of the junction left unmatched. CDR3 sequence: CASSIPSGQANQPQHF. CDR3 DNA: TGTGCCAGTAGTATACCCTCGGGACAGGCGAATCAGCCCCAGCATTTT.

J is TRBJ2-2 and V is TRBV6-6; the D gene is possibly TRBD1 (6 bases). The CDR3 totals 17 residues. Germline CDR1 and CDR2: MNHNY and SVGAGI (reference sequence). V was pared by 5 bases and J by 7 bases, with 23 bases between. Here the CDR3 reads CASSPRFTQGFGGELFF. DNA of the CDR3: TGTGCCAGCAGTCCCAGATTTACACAGGGCTTCGGCGGGGAGCTGTTTTTT.

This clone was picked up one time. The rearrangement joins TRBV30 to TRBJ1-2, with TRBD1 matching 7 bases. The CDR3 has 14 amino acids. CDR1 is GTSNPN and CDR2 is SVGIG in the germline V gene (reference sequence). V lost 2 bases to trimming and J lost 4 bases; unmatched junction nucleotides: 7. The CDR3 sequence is CAWSHRGFGYGYTF. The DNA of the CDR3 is TGTGCCTGGAGTCACAGGGGTTTTGGCTATGGCTACACCTTC.

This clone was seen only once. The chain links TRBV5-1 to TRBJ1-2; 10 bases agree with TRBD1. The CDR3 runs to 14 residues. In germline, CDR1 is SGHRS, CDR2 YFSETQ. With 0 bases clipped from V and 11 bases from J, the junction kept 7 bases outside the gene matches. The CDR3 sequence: CASSLAGQGSRYTF. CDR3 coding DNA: TGCGCCAGCAGCTTGGCGGGACAGGGGTCGCGATACACCTTC.

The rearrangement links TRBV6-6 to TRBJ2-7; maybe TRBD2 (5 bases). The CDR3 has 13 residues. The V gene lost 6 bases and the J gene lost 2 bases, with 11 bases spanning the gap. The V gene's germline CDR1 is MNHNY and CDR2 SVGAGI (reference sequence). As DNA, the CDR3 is TGTGCCAGCAGCCGCGGGCCCCCCTACGAGCAGTACTTC. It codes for CASSRGPPYEQYF.

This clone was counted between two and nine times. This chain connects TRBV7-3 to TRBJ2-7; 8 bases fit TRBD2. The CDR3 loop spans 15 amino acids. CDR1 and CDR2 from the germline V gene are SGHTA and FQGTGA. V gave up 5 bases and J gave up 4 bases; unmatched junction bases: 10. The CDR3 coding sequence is TGTGCCAGCAGCCCCGGGGGAGCGGGAGATTACGAGCAGTACTTC. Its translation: CASSPGGAGDYEQYF. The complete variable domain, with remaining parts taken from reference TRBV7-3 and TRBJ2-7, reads GAGVSQTPSNKVTEKGKYVELRCDPISGHTALYWYRQSLGQGPEFLIYFQGTGAADDSGLPNDRFFAVRPEGSVSTLKIQRTERGDSAVYLCASSPGGAGDYEQYFGPGTRLTVT.

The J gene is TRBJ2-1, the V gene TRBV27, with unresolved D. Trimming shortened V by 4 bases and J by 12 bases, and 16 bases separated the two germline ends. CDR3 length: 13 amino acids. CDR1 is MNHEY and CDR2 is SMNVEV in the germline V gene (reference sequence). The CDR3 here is CASSSSRQTGQFF. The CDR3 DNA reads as TGTGCCAGCAGTTCCTCTAGGCAAACGGGGCAGTTCTTC.

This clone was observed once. CDR3 sequence reads: CASGSLLGGANTGELFF. The CDR3 DNA follows: TGTGCTAGTGGTTCCCTGTTAGGGGGAGCGAACACCGGGGAGCTGTTTTTT. The rearrangement links TRBV12-5 to TRBJ2-2; D possibly corresponds to TRBD1 (6 bases). The germline V gene encodes CDR1 LGHNT and CDR2 FRNRAP. V was clipped by 4 bases and J by 0 bases, with 15 bases between them. The CDR3 extends over 17 amino acids.

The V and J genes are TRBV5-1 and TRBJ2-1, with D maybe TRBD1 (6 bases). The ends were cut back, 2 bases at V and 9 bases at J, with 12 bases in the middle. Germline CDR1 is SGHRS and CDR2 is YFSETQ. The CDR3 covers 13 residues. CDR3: CASSFETGFEQFF. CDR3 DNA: TGCGCCAGCAGCTTCGAAACAGGGTTTGAGCAGTTCTTC.

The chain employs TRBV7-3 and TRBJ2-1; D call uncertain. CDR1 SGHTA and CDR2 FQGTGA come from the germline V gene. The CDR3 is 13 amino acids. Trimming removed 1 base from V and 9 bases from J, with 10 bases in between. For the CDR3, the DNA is TGTGCCAGCAGCTTAATAACGTCCAGTGAGCAGTTCTTC. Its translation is CASSLITSSEQFF. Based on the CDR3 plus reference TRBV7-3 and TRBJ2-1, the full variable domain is GAGVSQTPSNKVTEKGKYVELRCDPISGHTALYWYRQSLGQGPEFLIYFQGTGAADDSGLPNDRFFAVRPEGSVSTLKIQRTERGDSAVYLCASSLITSSEQFFGPGTRLTVL.

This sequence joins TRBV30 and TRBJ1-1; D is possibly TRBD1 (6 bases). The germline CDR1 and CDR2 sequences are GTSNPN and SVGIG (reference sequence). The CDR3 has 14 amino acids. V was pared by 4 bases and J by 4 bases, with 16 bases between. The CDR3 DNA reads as TGTGCCTGGACAGGGGTGAAGGGGAGCACTGAAGCTTTCTTT. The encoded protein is CAWTGVKGSTEAFF.

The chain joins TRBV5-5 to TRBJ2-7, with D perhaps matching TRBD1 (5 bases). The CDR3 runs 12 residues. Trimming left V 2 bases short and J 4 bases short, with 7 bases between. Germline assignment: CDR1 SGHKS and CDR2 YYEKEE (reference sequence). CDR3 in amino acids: CASSFGQYEQYF. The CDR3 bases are TGTGCCAGCAGCTTTGGACAATACGAGCAGTACTTC.

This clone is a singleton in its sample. CDR3 nucleotides: TGTGCCAGCAGCTTAACCGGGACACCTGGAAACACCATATATTTT. Translating gives CASSLTGTPGNTIYF. The chain couples TRBV7-3 to TRBJ1-3; D perhaps matches TRBD1 (6 bases). Germline CDR1 reads SGHTA; CDR2 reads FQGTGA. This CDR3 has 15 residues. V lost 0 bases, J lost 2 bases, and 8 bases lay in between.

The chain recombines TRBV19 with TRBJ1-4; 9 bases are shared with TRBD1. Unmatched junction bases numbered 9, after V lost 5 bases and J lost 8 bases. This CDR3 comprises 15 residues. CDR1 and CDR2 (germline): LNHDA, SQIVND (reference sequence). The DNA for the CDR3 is TGTGCCAGTAGTGAACGGGACAGGGTGAGCGAAAAACTGTTTTTT. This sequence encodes CASSERDRVSEKLFF.

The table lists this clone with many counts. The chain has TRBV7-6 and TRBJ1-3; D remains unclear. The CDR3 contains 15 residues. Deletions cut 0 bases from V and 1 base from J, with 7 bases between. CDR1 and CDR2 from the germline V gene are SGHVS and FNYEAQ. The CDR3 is CASSLASGSGNTIYF. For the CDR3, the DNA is TGTGCCAGCAGCTTAGCTTCGGGTTCTGGAAACACCATATATTTT. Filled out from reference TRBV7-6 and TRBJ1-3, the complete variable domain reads GAGVSQSPRYKVTKRGQDVALRCDPISGHVSLYWYRQALGQGPEFLTYFNYEAQQDKSGLPNDRFSAERPEGSISTLTIQRTEQRDSAMYRCASSLASGSGNTIYFGEGSWLTVV.

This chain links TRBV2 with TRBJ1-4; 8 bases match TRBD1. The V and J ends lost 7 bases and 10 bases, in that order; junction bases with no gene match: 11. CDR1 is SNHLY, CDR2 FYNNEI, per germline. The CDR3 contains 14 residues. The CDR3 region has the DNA TGTGCCAGCATCTTCGGGACAGGTTTCATAAAACTGTTTTTT. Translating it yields CASIFGTGFIKLFF. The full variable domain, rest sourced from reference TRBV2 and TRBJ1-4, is EPEVTQTPSHQVTQMGQEVILRCVPISNHLYFYWYRQILGQKVEFLVSFYNNEISEKSEIFDDQFSVERPDGSNFTLKIRSTKLEDSAMYFCASIFGTGFIKLFFGSGTQLSVL.

The CDR3 region is CASSQVQAGGSRDTQYF. The DNA for the CDR3 is TGTGCCAGCAGCCAAGTTCAAGCGGGAGGTTCGAGAGATACGCAGTATTTT. This chain joins TRBV14 and TRBJ2-3; 9 nucleotides align to TRBD2. The junction had 10 bases not matched to a gene; V was cut back by 1 base and J by 5 bases. CDR3 length equals 17 residues. Germline V lookup: CDR1 SGHDN, CDR2 FVKESK.

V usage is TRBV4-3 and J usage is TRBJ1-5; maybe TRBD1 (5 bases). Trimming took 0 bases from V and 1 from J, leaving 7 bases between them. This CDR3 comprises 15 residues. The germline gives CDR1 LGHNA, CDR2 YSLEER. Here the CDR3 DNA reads TGCGCCAGCAGCCAAGAGGGGCGCAGCAATCAGCCCCAGCATTTT. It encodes CASSQEGRSNQPQHF.

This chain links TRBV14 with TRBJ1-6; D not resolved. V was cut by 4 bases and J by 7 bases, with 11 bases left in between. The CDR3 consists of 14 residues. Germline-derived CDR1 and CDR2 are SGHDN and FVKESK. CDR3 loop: CASSLGATNSPLHF. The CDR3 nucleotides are TGTGCCAGCAGCCTTGGAGCGACCAATTCACCCCTCCACTTT.

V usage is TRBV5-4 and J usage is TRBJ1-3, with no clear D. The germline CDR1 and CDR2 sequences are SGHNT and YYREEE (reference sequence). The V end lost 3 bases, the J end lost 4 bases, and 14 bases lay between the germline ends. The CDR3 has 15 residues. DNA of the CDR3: TGTGCCAGCAGCTCCTACAAGGCAGGAGGAAACACCATATATTTT. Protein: CASSSYKAGGNTIYF.

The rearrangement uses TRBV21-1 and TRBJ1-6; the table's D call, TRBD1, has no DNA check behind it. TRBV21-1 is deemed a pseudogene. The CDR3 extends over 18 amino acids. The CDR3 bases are TGTGCCAGCAAAAGGACAGGGACGGGGAGCTCCTATAATTCACCCCTCCACTTT. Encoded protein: CASKRTGTGSSYNSPLHF.

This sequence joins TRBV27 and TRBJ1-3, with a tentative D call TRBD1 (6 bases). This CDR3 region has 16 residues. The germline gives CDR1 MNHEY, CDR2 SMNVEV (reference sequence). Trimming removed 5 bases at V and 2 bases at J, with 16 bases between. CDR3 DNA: TGTGCCAGCAGTGAGTACCCCAGGGGAACTGGAAACACCATATATTTT. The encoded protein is CASSEYPRGTGNTIYF.

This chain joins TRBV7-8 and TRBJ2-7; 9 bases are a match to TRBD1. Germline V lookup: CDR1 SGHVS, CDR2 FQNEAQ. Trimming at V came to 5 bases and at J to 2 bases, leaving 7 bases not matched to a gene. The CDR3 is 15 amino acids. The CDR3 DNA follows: TGTGCCAGCAGCCCCAGGGACAGGGACACCTACGAGCAGTACTTC. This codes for CASSPRDRDTYEQYF.

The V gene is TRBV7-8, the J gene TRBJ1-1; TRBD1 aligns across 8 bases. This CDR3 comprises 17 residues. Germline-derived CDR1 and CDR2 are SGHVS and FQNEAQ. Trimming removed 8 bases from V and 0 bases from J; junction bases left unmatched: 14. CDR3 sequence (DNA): TGTGCCAGCCGTATGATCGGGCAGGGGGCTATGAACACTGAAGCTTTCTTT. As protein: CASRMIGQGAMNTEAFF.

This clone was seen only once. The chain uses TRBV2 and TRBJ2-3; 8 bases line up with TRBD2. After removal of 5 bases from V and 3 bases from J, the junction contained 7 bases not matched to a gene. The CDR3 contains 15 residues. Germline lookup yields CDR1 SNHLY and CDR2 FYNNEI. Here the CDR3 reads CASSKSGRKTDTQYF. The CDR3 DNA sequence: TGTGCCAGCAGTAAAAGCGGGAGAAAGACAGATACGCAGTATTTT.

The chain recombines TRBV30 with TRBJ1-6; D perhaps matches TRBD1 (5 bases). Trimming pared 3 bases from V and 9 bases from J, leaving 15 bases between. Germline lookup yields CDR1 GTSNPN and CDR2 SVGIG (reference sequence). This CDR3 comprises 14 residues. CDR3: CAWRRGGVGSPLHF. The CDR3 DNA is TGTGCCTGGAGGAGGGGAGGGGTGGGTTCACCCCTCCACTTT.

CDR3 region: CASSFTRGDYEQYF. The CDR3 DNA reads as TGTGCCAGCAGTTTCACCCGGGGGGACTACGAGCAGTACTTC. The V call is TRBV6-5, the J call TRBJ2-7; the match to TRBD2 covers 7 bases. Germline V gene sequence: CDR1 MNHEY, CDR2 SVGAGI. The CDR3 contains 14 residues. V lost 4 bases and J lost 3; bases outside the gene matches: 6.

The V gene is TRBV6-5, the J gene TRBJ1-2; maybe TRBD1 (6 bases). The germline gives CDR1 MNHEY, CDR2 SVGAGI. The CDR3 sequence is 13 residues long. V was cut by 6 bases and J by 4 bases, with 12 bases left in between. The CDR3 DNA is TGTGCCAGCAGCGACCAGGGGACCTATGGCTACACCTTC. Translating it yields CASSDQGTYGYTF.